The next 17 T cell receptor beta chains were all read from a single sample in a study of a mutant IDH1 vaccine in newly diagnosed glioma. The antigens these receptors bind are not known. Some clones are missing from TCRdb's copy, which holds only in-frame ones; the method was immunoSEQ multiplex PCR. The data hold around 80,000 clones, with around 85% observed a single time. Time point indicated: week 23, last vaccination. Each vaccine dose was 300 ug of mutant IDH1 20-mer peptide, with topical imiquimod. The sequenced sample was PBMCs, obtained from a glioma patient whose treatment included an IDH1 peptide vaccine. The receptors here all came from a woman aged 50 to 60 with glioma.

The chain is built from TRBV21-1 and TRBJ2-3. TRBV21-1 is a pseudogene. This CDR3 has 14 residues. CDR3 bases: TGTGCCAGCAGAGATCCCCGTTATTCAGATACGCAGTATTTT. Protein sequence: CASRDPRYSDTQYF.

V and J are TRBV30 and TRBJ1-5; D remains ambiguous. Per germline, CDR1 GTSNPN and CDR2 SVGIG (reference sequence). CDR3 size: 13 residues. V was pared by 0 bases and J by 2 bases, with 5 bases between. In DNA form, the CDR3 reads TGTGCCTGGAGTGTAAAGGGCAATCAGCCCCAGCATTTT. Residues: CAWSVKGNQPQHF.

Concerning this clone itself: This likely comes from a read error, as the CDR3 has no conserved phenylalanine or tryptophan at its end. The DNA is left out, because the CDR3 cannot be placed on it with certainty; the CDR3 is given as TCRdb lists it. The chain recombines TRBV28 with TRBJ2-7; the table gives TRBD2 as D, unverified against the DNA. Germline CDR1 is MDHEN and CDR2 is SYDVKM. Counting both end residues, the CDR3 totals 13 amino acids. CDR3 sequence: CASSSTPSGSLRI.

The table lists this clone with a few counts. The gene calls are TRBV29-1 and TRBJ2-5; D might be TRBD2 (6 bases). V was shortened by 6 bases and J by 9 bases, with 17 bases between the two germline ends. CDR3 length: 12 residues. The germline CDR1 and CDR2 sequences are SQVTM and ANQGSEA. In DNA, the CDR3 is TGCAGCGTCATATACACGGGGGTGTCCCAGTACTTC. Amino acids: CSVIYTGVSQYF.

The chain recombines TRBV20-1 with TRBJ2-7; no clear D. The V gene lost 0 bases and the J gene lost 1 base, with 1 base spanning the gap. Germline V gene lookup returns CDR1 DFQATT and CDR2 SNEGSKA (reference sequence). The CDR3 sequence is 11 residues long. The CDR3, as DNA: TGCAGTGCTAGAGATTCCTACGAGCAGTACTTC. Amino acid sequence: CSARDSYEQYF.

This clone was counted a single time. The CDR3 is CASSRVSERLEEKLFF. The CDR3 bases are TGCGCCAGCAGCCGGGTCTCCGAAAGGTTAGAGGAAAAACTGTTTTTT. The chain is built from TRBV4-1 and TRBJ1-4; D unresolved. Germline V gene lookup returns CDR1 MGHRA and CDR2 YSYEKL. CDR3 length: 16 amino acids. V was shortened by 4 bases and J by 8 bases, with 20 bases between the two germline ends.

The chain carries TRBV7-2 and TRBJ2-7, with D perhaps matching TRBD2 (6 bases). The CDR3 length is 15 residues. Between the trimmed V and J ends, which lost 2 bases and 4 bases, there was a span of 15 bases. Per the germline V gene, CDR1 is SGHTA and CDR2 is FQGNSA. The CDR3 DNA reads TGTGCCAGCAGCTTAAGGCTTAGCGGAAGATACGAGCAGTACTTC. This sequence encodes CASSLRLSGRYEQYF.

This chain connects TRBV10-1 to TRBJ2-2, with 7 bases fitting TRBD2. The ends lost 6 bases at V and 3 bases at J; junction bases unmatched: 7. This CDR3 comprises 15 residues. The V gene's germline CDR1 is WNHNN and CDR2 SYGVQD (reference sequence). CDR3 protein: CASSPSGRHTGELFF. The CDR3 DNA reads TGCGCCAGCAGCCCTAGCGGACGACACACCGGGGAGCTGTTTTTT.

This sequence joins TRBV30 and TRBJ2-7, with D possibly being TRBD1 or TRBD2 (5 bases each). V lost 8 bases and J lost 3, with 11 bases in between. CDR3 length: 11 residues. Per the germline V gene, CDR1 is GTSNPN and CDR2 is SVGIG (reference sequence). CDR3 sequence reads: CAGGRSYEQYF. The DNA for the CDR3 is TGTGCCGGGGGACGGAGCTACGAGCAGTACTTC.

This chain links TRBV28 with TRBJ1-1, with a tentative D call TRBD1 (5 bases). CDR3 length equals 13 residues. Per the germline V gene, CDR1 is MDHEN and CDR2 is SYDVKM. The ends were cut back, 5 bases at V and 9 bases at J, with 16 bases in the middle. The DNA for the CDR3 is TGTGCCAGCAGTACCCCAGACAGATTAAAAGCTTTCTTT. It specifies CASSTPDRLKAFF.

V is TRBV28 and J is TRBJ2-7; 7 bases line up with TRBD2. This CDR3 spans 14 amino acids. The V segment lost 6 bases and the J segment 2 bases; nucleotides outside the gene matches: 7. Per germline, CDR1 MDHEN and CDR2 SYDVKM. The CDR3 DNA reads TGTGCCAGCAGACTTAGCGGGTCGACCTACGAGCAGTACTTC. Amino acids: CASRLSGSTYEQYF. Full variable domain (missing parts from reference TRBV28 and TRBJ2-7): DVKVTQSSRYLVKRTGEKVFLECVQDMDHENMFWYRQDPGLGLRLIYFSYDVKMKEKGDIPEGYSVSREKKERFSLILESASTNQTSMYLCASRLSGSTYEQYFGPGTRLTVT.

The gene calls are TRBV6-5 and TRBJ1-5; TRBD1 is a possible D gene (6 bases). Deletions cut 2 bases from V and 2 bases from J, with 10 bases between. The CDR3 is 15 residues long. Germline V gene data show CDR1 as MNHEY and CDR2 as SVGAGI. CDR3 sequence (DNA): TGTGCCAGCAGTTACGGCAGGGGTGGCAATCAGCCCCAGCATTTT. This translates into CASSYGRGGNQPQHF.

The CDR3 loop reads CAIEGLAGSQSSYEQYF. The CDR3 region has the DNA TGTGCCATCGAGGGACTAGCGGGATCTCAAAGCTCCTACGAGCAGTACTTC. The chain recombines TRBV10-3 with TRBJ2-7; TRBD2 agrees at 13 bases. The CDR3 covers 17 residues. From germline, CDR1 is ENHRY and CDR2 SYGVKD. V gave up 8 bases and J gave up 0 bases; unmatched junction bases: 10.

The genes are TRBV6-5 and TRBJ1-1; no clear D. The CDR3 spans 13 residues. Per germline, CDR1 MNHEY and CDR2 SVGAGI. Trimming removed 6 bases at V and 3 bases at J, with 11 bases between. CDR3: CASRENGDTEAFF. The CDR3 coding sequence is TGTGCCAGCAGGGAGAATGGGGACACTGAAGCTTTCTTT.

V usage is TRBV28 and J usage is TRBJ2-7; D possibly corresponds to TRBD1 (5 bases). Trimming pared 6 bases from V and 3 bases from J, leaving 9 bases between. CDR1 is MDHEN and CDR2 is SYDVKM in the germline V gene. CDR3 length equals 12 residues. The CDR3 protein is CASRKTVYEQYF. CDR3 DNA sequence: TGTGCCAGCAGGAAGACAGTCTACGAGCAGTACTTC.

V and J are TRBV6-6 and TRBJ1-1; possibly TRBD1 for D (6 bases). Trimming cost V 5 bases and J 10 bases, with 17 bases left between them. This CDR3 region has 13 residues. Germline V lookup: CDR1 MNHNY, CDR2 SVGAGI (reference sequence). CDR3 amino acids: CASSTLEGGGAFF. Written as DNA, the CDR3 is TGTGCCAGCAGTACCCTGGAGGGGGGGGGAGCTTTCTTT.

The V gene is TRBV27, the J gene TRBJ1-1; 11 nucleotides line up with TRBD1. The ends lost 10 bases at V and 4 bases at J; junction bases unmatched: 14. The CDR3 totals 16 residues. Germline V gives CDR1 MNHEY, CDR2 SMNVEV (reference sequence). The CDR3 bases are TGTGCCACTCTTAGAAGCTGGACAGGGGGCGTCACTGAAGCTTTCTTT. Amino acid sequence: CATLRSWTGGVTEAFF.